The 23 T cell receptor beta chains in this list originate from one sample, sequenced in a study of technical replicates of blood from several donors. The protocol was immunoSEQ multiplex PCR, while the TCRdb copy is restricted to in-frame clones and leaves out a portion. The sample has roughly 70,000 clones, 95% to 97% seen once. Input material: T cells isolated from PBMCs. These receptor sequences come from a human donor in good health.

This chain links TRBV19 with TRBJ1-5; maybe TRBD1 (5 bases). The CDR3 covers 13 residues. Germline lookup yields CDR1 LNHDA and CDR2 SQIVND (reference sequence). Trimming removed 5 bases at V and 7 bases at J, with 12 bases between. In DNA, the CDR3 is TGTGCCAGTAGTCTCGGGGGGAGACAGCCCCAGCATTTT. Translation: CASSLGGRQPQHF. The complete variable domain, with remaining parts taken from reference TRBV19 and TRBJ1-5, reads DGGITQSPKYLFRKEGQNVTLSCEQNLNHDAMYWYRQDPGQGLRLIYYSQIVNDFQKGDIAEGYSVSREKKESFPLTVTSAQKNPTAFYLCASSLGGRQPQHFGDGTRLSIL.

This clone was seen a single time. The genes are TRBV13 and TRBJ2-7, with TRBD1 identical over 10 bases. The CDR3 spans 14 residues. The V segment lost 4 bases and the J segment 5 bases; nucleotides outside the gene matches: 5. Germline CDR1 and CDR2: PRHDT and FYEKMQ (reference sequence). The CDR3 DNA follows: TGTGCCAGCAGCTACCGGGACAGGGGACACGAGCAGTACTTC. Translating gives CASSYRDRGHEQYF.

The chain links TRBV18 to TRBJ2-3; 9 bases fit TRBD2. The junction had 11 bases not matched to a gene; V was cut back by 3 bases and J by 1 base. CDR1 is KGHSH, CDR2 LQKENI, per germline. The CDR3 loop spans 18 amino acids. The CDR3 loop reads CASSPLPVASGGTDTQYF. CDR3 bases: TGTGCCAGCTCACCCCTCCCGGTGGCTAGCGGGGGCACAGATACGCAGTATTTT.

The chain combines TRBV5-1 with TRBJ2-3, with TRBD2 identical over 9 bases. Germline CDR1 SGHRS, CDR2 YFSETQ. The CDR3 is made up of 15 amino acids. Germline trimming cut 3 bases from V and 2 bases from J; bases unmatched to any gene: 4. In DNA, the CDR3 is TGCGCCAGCAGCTCCTTAGCGGGAGCCACAGATACGCAGTATTTT. It translates to CASSSLAGATDTQYF.

This chain joins TRBV6-6 and TRBJ1-5; unclear D gene. The CDR3 consists of 15 residues. In germline, CDR1 is MNHNY, CDR2 SVGAGI (reference sequence). Trimming removed 4 bases at V and 3 bases at J, with 13 bases between. The CDR3 loop reads CASSFSSAPNQPQHF. Here the CDR3 DNA reads TGTGCCAGCAGTTTTTCCTCAGCGCCCAATCAGCCCCAGCATTTT.

The chain links TRBV13 to TRBJ2-1; D remains unclear. Between the trimmed V and J ends, which lost 5 bases and 4 bases, there was a span of 9 bases. Germline V lookup: CDR1 PRHDT, CDR2 FYEKMQ (reference sequence). The CDR3 has 13 residues. The CDR3 nucleotides are TGTGCCAGCAGCCTCGACACGTACAATGAGCAGTTCTTC. Translation: CASSLDTYNEQFF.

The rearrangement uses TRBV14 and TRBJ2-7; TRBD2 agrees at 14 bases. Per the germline V gene, CDR1 is SGHDN and CDR2 is FVKESK. J was trimmed by 5 bases and V by 4 bases; bases with no gene match: 7. The CDR3 length is 16 residues. CDR3 in DNA: TGTGCCAGCAGCCCCTCCGGGACTAGCGGGAGCCACGAGCAGTACTTC. This sequence encodes CASSPSGTSGSHEQYF.

The V and J genes are TRBV5-6 and TRBJ2-7; 8 nucleotides agree with TRBD1. V trimming: 0 bases; J trimming: 6 bases; junction bases outside the gene matches: 5. This CDR3 has 14 amino acids. Germline lookup yields CDR1 SGHDT and CDR2 YYEEEE. CDR3 in amino acids: CASSLGTGIGEQYF. Here the CDR3 DNA reads TGTGCCAGCAGCTTGGGGACAGGGATCGGCGAGCAGTACTTC.

The genes are TRBV19 and TRBJ2-1; tentatively, D is TRBD2 (5 bases). This CDR3 spans 16 amino acids. V lost 5 bases and J 1 base, leaving 15 bases between the germline ends. CDR1 and CDR2 (germline): LNHDA, SQIVND (reference sequence). CDR3 DNA sequence: TGTGCCAGTAGTGCCTCGGGGATAAATTCCTACAATGAGCAGTTCTTC. Encoded protein: CASSASGINSYNEQFF.

Here the CDR3 DNA reads TGTGCCAGCTCATATAGAGACGAGCAGTACTTC. It is translated as CASSYRDEQYF. The chain combines TRBV18 with TRBJ2-7; D is undetermined. Germline values: CDR1 KGHSH, CDR2 LQKENI. V lost 5 bases, J lost 5 bases, and 7 bases lay in between. The CDR3 runs to 11 residues.

This clone was observed once. The chain combines TRBV5-1 with TRBJ2-7; 7 positions agree with TRBD1. CDR1 and CDR2 (germline): SGHRS, YFSETQ. The trim removed 3 bases at V and 5 bases at J, leaving 2 bases unmatched. CDR3 size: 12 residues. The CDR3 DNA reads as TGCGCCAGCAGCTCCGGGACAGACGAGCAGTACTTC. Translated: CASSSGTDEQYF.

The chain links TRBV4-3 to TRBJ2-3; a weak D match, TRBD1 (5 bases). The CDR3 contains 15 residues. The V end lost 0 bases, the J end lost 2 bases, and 9 bases lay between the germline ends. Per germline, CDR1 LGHNA and CDR2 YSLEER. CDR3 coding DNA: TGCGCCAGCAGCCAAGAGACAGTTTACACAGATACGCAGTATTTT. As protein: CASSQETVYTDTQYF.

The chain recombines TRBV10-2 with TRBJ2-5, with 9 bases lining up with TRBD2. The V and J ends lost 0 bases and 5 bases, in that order; junction bases with no gene match: 4. Germline CDR1 WSHSY, CDR2 SAAADI. This CDR3 region has 15 residues. Written as DNA, the CDR3 is TGCGCCAGCAGTGAGTCTCCTAGCGGGATGGAGACCCAGTACTTC. It specifies CASSESPSGMETQYF.

J is TRBJ2-5 and V is TRBV7-9, with D maybe TRBD1 (6 bases). V lost 4 bases and J 5 bases, leaving 17 bases between the germline ends. The CDR3 contains 15 residues. Per the germline V gene, CDR1 is SEHNR and CDR2 is FQNEAQ (reference sequence). The CDR3 loop is CASSSYLQGVETQYF. The CDR3 nucleotides are TGTGCCAGCAGCTCTTATCTACAGGGAGTCGAGACCCAGTACTTC.

The chain couples TRBV25-1 to TRBJ1-2; 7 bases map to TRBD1. Germline V CDR1 and CDR2: MGHDK, SYGVNS. After removal of 3 bases from V and 8 bases from J, the junction contained 3 bases not matched to a gene. The CDR3 has 12 residues. The CDR3 bases are TGTGCCAGCAGTGATGACAGGGAGGGCTACACCTTC. Protein product: CASSDDREGYTF.

The rearrangement links TRBV29-1 to TRBJ2-3; possibly TRBD1 for D (6 bases). V was clipped by 4 bases and J by 3 bases, with 14 bases between them. The CDR3 totals 14 residues. Germline V gives CDR1 SQVTM, CDR2 ANQGSEA. DNA for the CDR3: TGCAGCGTTGCAGATACAGGGAAGACAGATACGCAGTATTTT. Translation: CSVADTGKTDTQYF.

This clone was detected only once. The chain links TRBV10-3 to TRBJ2-1, with 12 bases aligning to TRBD1. J lost 0 bases, V lost 5 bases, and 8 bases had no gene match. The germline V gene has CDR1 ENHRY and CDR2 SYGVKD. The CDR3 is 18 residues long. The DNA for the CDR3 is TGTGCCATCAGTCCGGGACAGGGGGCCTCGAGCTCCTACAATGAGCAGTTCTTC. It yields the protein CAISPGQGASSSYNEQFF.

V usage is TRBV5-1 and J usage is TRBJ2-7; D may be TRBD1 (5 bases). The CDR3 totals 13 residues. V lost 3 bases, J lost 2 bases, and 9 bases lay in between. Looked up from germline, CDR1 is SGHRS and CDR2 is YFSETQ. CDR3 in DNA: TGCGCCAGCAGCTCGACAGTTACCTACGAGCAGTACTTC. It is translated as CASSSTVTYEQYF.

The V call is TRBV11-2, the J call TRBJ2-2, with D possibly being TRBD1 (5 bases). The V end lost 0 bases, the J end lost 5 bases, and 10 bases lay between the germline ends. In germline, CDR1 is SGHAT, CDR2 FQNNGV. The CDR3 extends over 15 amino acids. CDR3 residues: CASSLDDRKTGELFF. The DNA of the CDR3 is TGTGCCAGCAGCTTAGATGACAGAAAGACCGGGGAGCTGTTTTTT.

This chain links TRBV5-1 with TRBJ2-5; D is ambiguous. This CDR3 has 14 residues. Per the germline V gene, CDR1 is SGHRS and CDR2 is YFSETQ. The ends were cut back, 0 bases at V and 2 bases at J, with 8 bases in the middle. The CDR3 is CASSLGGLQETQYF. CDR3 in DNA: TGCGCCAGCAGCTTGGGAGGCCTTCAAGAGACCCAGTACTTC.

The rearrangement links TRBV7-6 to TRBJ2-1; D gene uncertain. The CDR3 length is 13 residues. CDR1 and CDR2 (germline): SGHVS, FNYEAQ. V was cut by 1 base and J by 4 bases, with 5 bases left in between. The CDR3 DNA reads as TGTGCCAGCAGCTTAGGGCGGTACAATGAGCAGTTCTTC. It is translated as CASSLGRYNEQFF.

V usage is TRBV5-1 and J usage is TRBJ1-1, with 8 bases that match TRBD1. V lost 4 bases to trimming and J lost 11 bases; unmatched junction nucleotides: 10. In germline, CDR1 is SGHRS, CDR2 YFSETQ. This CDR3 is 13 amino acids long. The DNA for the CDR3 is TGCGCCAGCAGCGAAAGACAGGGGACGACGGCTTTCTTT. Protein product: CASSERQGTTAFF.

The rearrangement uses TRBV7-9 and TRBJ1-1, with D hard to call. CDR3 length: 14 amino acids. V dropped 2 bases and J dropped 1 base, with 8 bases sitting between them. Germline CDR1 reads SEHNR; CDR2 reads FQNEAQ (reference sequence). CDR3 bases: TGTGCCAGCAGCTTAATAGACAAGAACACTGAAGCTTTCTTT. Amino acid sequence: CASSLIDKNTEAFF.